This TCR beta chain was sequenced for a study of cytotoxic CD8 clonotypes in ibrutinib-treated CLL. The wider study: Mean values per sample were hundreds of thousands of productive templates and tens of thousands of productive rearrangements. General observations from the study: Exceeding age-matched healthy donors, baseline clonality also tracked the counts of circulating CD8+ T cells. Public clonotypes, rarely seen, contracted or held steady on treatment.

The V end was cut by 2 bases, the J end by 4 bases, with 18 bases between. CDR3 length: 16 amino acids. Per germline, CDR1 SGDLS and CDR2 YYNGEE. The data were produced by immunoSEQ multiplex PCR, yet TCRdb's version contains in-frame clones alone and is incomplete. The table shows roughly 150,000 clones, with approximately 84% occurring only once. Turning to this clone: Its antigen is as yet unknown.

The receptor's source is a human donor with chronic lymphocytic leukemia. Sequencing used PBMCs, obtained after 24 months of ibrutinib treatment. The chain joins TRBV9 to TRBJ1-2, with D perhaps TRBD1 (6 bases). CDR3 bases: TGTGCCAGCAGCGTCAGCAGTGGGTTACAGGGCTATGGCTACACCTTC. Translated: CASSVSSGLQGYGYTF. The full variable domain, in which reference TRBV9 and TRBJ1-2 provide the parts outside the CDR3, is DSGVTQTPKHLITATGQRVTLRCSPRSGDLSVYWYQQSLDQGLQFLIQYYNGEERAKGNILERFSAQQFPDLHSELNLSSLELGDSALYFCASSVSSGLQGYGYTFGSGTRLTVV.